This T cell receptor beta chain was observed in a study of blood T cells in healthy people across ages. This CDR3 contains 11 residues. CDR1 is SQVTM and CDR2 is ANQGSEA in the germline V gene. V lost 6 bases and J lost 3, with 8 bases in between. Together with a sample-barcoded 5' primer, a J-beta primer mix was included in a second PCR lasting about 7 to 12 cycles. Each CDR3 protein gets one entry after TCRdb re-called the 5' RACE reads with MiXCR. The top ten hold 18% of the sample, which has 1,100,000 or so distinct CDR3 sequences, more than 35% seen once. This clonotype was detected only a few times.

The chain has TRBV29-1 and TRBJ1-2; D is unresolved. The TCR comes from a woman in her fifties or sixties in good health. Sample: blood. In DNA, the CDR3 is TGCAGCGTACTACTGGACTATGGCTACACCTTC. This encodes CSVLLDYGYTF.